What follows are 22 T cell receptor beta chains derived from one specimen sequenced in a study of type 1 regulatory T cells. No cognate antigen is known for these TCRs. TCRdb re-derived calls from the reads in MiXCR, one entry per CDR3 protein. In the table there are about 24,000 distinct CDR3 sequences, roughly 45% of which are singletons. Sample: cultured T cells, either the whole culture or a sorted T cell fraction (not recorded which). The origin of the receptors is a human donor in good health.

The CDR3 region has the DNA TGTGCCAGCAGCCAAGGAGAGAGCACGGGAGCTTTCTTT. It is translated as CASSQGESTGAFF. This sequence joins TRBV3-1 and TRBJ1-1; D gene uncertain. V was trimmed by 1 base and J by 10 bases, leaving 13 bases between them. Germline-derived CDR1 and CDR2 are LGHDT and YNNKEL (reference sequence). The CDR3 runs 13 residues.

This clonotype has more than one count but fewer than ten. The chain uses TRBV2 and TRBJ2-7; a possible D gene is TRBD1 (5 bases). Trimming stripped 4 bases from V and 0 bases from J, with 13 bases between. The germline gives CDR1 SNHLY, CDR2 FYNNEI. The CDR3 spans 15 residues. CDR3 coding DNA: TGTGCCAGCAGTGGACAGCCCATCACCTCCTACGAGCAGTACTTC. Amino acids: CASSGQPITSYEQYF.

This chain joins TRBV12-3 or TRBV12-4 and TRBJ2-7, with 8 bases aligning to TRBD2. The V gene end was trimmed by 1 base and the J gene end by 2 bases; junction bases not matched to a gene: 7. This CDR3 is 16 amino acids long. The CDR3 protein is CASSLGERGPAYEQYF. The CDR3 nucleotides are TGTGCCAGCAGTTTAGGAGAGCGGGGGCCCGCCTACGAGCAGTACTTC.

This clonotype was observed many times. The CDR3 region has the DNA TGTGCCAGCAGTTCCTCACTACAGGGTGTCTATGGCTACACCTTC. It yields the protein CASSSSLQGVYGYTF. V and J are TRBV12-3 or TRBV12-4 and TRBJ1-2; D might be TRBD1 (6 bases). CDR3 length: 15 amino acids. Trimming took off 4 bases at V and 4 bases at J, with 16 bases between the two ends.

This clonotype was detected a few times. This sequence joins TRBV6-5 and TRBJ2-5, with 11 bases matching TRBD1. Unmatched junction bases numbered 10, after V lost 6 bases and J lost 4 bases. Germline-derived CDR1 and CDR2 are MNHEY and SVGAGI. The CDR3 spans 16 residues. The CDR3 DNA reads TGTGCCAGCAGCCAGAATTTTGGGACAGGGGGAGAGACCCAGTACTTC. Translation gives CASSQNFGTGGETQYF.

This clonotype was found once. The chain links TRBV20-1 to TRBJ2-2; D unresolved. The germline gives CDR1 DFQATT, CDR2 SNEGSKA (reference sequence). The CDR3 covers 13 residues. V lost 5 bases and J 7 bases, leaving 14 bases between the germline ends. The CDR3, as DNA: TGCAGTGCTTCTCCTGTCCAGATCGGGGAGCTGTTTTTT. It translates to CSASPVQIGELFF.

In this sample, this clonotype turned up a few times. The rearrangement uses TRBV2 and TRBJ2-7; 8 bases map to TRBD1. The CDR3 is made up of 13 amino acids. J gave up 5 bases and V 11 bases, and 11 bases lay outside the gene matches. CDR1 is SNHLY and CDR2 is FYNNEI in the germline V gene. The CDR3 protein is CASKARGLNEQYF. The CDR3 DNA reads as TGTGCCTCTAAGGCCAGGGGGCTCAACGAGCAGTACTTC.

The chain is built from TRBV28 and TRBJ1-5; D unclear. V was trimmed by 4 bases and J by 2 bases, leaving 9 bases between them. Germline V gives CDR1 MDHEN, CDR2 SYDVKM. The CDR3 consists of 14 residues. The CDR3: CASSSPWGNQPQHF. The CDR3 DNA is TGTGCCAGCAGTTCCCCCTGGGGCAATCAGCCCCAGCATTTT.

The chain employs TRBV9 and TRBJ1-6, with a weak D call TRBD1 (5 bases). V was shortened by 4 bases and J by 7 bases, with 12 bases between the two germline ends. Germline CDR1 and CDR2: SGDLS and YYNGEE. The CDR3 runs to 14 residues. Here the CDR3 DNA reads TGTGCCAGCAGCTCCCTGGGGACCAATTCACCCCTCCACTTT. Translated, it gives CASSSLGTNSPLHF.

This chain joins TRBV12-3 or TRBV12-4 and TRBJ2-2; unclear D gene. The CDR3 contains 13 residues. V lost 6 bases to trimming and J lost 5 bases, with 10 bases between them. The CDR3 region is CASRQLGTGELFF. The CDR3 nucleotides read TGTGCCAGCAGGCAACTTGGAACCGGGGAGCTGTTTTTT.

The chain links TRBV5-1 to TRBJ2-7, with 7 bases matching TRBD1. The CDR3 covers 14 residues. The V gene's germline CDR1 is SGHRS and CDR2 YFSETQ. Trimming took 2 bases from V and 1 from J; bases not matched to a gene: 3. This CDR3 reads CASSLQGTSYEQYF. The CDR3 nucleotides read TGCGCCAGCAGCTTACAGGGGACATCCTACGAGCAGTACTTC. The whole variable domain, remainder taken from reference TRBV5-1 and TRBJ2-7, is KAGVTQTPRYLIKTRGQQVTLSCSPISGHRSVSWYQQTPGQGLQFLFEYFSETQRNKGNFPGRFSGRQFSNSRSEMNVSTLELGDSALYLCASSLQGTSYEQYFGPGTRLTVT.

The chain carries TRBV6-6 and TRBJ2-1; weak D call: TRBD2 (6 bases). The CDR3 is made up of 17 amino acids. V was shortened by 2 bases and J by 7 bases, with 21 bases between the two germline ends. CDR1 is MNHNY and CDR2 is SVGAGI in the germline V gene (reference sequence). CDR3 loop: CASSYPSKGGVRNEQFF. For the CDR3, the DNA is TGTGCCAGCAGTTACCCATCTAAGGGCGGGGTACGAAATGAGCAGTTCTTC.

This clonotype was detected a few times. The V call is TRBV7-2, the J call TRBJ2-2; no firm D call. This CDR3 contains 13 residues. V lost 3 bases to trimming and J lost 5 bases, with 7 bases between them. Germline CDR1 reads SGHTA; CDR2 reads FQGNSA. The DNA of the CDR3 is TGTGCCAGCAGCTTGCATCGGACCGGGGAGCTGTTTTTT. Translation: CASSLHRTGELFF. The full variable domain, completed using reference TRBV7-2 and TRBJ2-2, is GAGVSQSPSNKVTEKGKDVELRCDPISGHTALYWYRQSLGQGLEFLIYFQGNSAPDKSGLPSDRFSAERTGGSVSTLTIQRTQQEDSAVYLCASSLHRTGELFFGEGSRLTVL.

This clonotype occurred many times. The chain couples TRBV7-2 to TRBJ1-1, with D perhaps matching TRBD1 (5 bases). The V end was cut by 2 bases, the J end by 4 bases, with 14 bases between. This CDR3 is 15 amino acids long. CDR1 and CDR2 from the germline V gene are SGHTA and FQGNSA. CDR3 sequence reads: CASSLPRGVVTEAFF. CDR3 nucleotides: TGTGCCAGCAGCTTACCGAGGGGTGTCGTCACTGAAGCTTTCTTT.

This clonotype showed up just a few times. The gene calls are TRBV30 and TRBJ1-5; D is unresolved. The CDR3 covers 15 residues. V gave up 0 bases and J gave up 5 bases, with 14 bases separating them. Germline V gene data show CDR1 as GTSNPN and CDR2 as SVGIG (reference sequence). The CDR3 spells CAWSVDFGFHQPQHF. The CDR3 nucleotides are TGTGCCTGGAGTGTAGACTTTGGCTTTCATCAGCCCCAGCATTTT. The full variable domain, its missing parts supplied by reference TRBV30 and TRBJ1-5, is SQTIHQWPATLVQPVGSPLSLECTVEGTSNPNLYWYRQAAGRGLQLLFYSVGIGQISSEVPQNLSASRPQDRQFILSSKKLLLSDSGFYLCAWSVDFGFHQPQHFGDGTRLSIL.

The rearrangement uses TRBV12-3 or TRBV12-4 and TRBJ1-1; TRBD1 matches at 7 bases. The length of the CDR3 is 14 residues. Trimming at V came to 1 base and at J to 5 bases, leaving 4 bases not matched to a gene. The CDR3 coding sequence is TGTGCCAGCAGTTTAGTCAGGGGGGGGACTGAAGCTTTCTTT. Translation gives CASSLVRGGTEAFF.

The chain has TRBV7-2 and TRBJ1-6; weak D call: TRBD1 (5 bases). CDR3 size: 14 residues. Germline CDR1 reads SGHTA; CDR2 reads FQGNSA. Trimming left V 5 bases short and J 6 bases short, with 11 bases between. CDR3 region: CASSRDGSNSPLHF. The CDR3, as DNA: TGTGCCAGCAGCCGGGACGGATCTAATTCACCCCTCCACTTT.

The CDR3 DNA is TGCGCCAGCAGCTTGGGTAGCTATGAGCAGTTCTTC. It codes for CASSLGSYEQFF. The rearrangement joins TRBV5-1 to TRBJ2-1; no firm D call. The CDR3 is 12 residues long. V lost 0 bases and J 8 bases, leaving 6 bases between the germline ends. CDR1 is SGHRS and CDR2 is YFSETQ in the germline V gene.

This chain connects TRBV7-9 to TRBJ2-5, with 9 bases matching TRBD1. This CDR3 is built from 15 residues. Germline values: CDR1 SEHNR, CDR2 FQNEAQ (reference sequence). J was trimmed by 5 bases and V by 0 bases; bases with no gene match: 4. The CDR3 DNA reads TGTGCCAGCAGCTTAGCCGGGACAGGGTGGGAGACCCAGTACTTC. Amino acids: CASSLAGTGWETQYF.

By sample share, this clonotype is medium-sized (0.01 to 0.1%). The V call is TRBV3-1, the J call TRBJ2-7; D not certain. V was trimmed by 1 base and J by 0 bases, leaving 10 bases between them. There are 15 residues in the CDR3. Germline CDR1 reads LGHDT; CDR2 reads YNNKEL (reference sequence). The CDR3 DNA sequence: TGTGCCAGCAGCCAAGGACACACCATCTCCTACGAGCAGTACTTC. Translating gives CASSQGHTISYEQYF.

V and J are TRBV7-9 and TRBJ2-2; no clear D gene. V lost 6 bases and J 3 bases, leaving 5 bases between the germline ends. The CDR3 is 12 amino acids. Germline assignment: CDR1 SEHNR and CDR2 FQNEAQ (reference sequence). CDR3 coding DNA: TGTGCCAGCAGGAAATACACCGGGGAGCTGTTTTTT. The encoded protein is CASRKYTGELFF.

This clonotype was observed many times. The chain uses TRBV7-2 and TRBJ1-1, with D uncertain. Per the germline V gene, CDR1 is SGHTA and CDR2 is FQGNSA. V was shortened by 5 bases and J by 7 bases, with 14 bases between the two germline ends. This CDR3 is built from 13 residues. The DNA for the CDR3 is TGTGCCAGCAGCGACCGGTGGAGTGGTGAAGCTTTCTTT. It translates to CASSDRWSGEAFF.